This record covers a single T cell receptor beta chain. This specimen belongs to a study of blood T cell repertoires in COVID-19. Assay used: immunoSEQ multiplex PCR; TCRdb lists only in-frame clones, some missing. The sample has under 250,000 clones; more than 65% are singletons. Sequences were obtained from peripheral blood. The receptor comes from an elderly woman with acute or convalescent COVID-19.

CDR3 coding DNA: TGTGCCAGCAGCTTAAGAACGCCTTTAGGCACAGATACGCAGTATTTT. Its translation: CASSLRTPLGTDTQYF. The chain is built from TRBV5-6 and TRBJ2-3; D not resolved. CDR3 size: 16 residues. Trimming removed 2 bases at V and 1 base at J, with 14 bases between. Germline assignment: CDR1 SGHDT and CDR2 YYEEEE.